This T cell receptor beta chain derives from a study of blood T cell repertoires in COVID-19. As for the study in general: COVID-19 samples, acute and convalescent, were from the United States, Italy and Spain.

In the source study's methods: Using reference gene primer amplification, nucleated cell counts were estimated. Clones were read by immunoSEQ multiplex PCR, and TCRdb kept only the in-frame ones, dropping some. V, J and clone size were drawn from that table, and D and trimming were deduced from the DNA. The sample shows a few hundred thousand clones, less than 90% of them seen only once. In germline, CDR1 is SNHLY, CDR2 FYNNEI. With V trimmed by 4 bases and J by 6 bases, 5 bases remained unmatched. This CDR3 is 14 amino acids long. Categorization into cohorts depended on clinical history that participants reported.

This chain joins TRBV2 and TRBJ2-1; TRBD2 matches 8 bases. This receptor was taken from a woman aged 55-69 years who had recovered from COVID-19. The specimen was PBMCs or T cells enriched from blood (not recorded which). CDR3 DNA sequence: TGTGCCAGCAGTGCGCTAGCGGGCTTCAATGAGCAGTTCTTC. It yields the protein CASSALAGFNEQFF.